A selection of T cell receptor beta chains follows, all from one sample in a study of post-analysis software for immune sequencing data. Each CDR3 protein gets one entry after TCRdb re-called the PCR reads with MiXCR. The data contain approximately 260,000 distinct CDR3 sequences, about 38% of them singletons. Sequences were obtained from blood. These receptors all come from a girl aged 5-17 years with multiple sclerosis. CDR3s leave out the opening cysteine and the closing phenylalanine or tryptophan. Size is stated for part of the rows, as once, few or many counts, or as a class when the clone is expanded.

size	J	V	CDR3
once	TRBJ2-1	TRBV29-1	SVAQKWDEQF
many	TRBJ2-7	TRBV27	ASSSPKSYEQY
many	TRBJ2-3	TRBV5-1	ASTLAATGVLDTQY
many	TRBJ1-1	TRBV9	ASSAKDNPSNTEAF
few	TRBJ1-5	TRBV28	ASSFRGRMGNQPQH
few	TRBJ2-2	TRBV28	ASSTPGQGETGELF
.	TRBJ1-1	TRBV4-1	ASSQGARQGNTEAF
.	TRBJ2-1	TRBV20-1	SARSPGTSGGYNEQF
many	TRBJ2-5	TRBV4-1	ASSQDFQRVLTETQY
.	.	TRBV7-9	ASSFWTSGIGYNEQY
.	TRBJ1-1	TRBV10-3	AISGIGGPEAF
.	TRBJ2-1	TRBV7-3	ASSLAGEVQFEQF
few	TRBJ2-7	TRBV2	ASRGRSYEQY
many	TRBJ2-1	TRBV3-1	ASSQDSGRVNEQF
few	TRBJ2-7	TRBV19	ASSTDRASEQY
.	TRBJ1-2	TRBV28	ASNSLRTYYGYT
many	TRBJ2-1	TRBV5-1	ASSFNVEQF
many	TRBJ2-5	TRBV24-1	ATSEGQGVRETQY
many	TRBJ1-1	TRBV4-1	ASSPPTGGDTEAF
.	TRBJ2-7	TRBV28	ASSLVAVPRTYEQY
.	TRBJ2-2	TRBV30	GVAGGTGELF
.	TRBJ2-5	TRBV7-2	ASRILAGTEQY
many	TRBJ2-1	TRBV4-1	ASRPGAAQGNEQF
few	TRBJ2-1	TRBV5-6	ASSLGTGGSYNEQF
many	TRBJ2-1	TRBV7-2	ASSLVLGGYNEQF
many	TRBJ2-7	TRBV5-1	ASSLSAGGASEQY
once	TRBJ2-4	TRBV12-3/TRBV12-4	AGSLPRLRGETQY
.	TRBJ1-5	TRBV27	ASSLTSGTYAQPQH
.	.	TRBV5-1	ASSRGGQSNIQY
few	TRBJ2-1	TRBV2	ATHATDRRKNEQF
.	TRBJ2-5	TRBV6-5	ANSSSRNEQY
.	TRBJ2-3	TRBV6-6	ASSKTRDTQY
few	TRBJ2-2	TRBV5-1	ASSSGLGQGASGELF
many	TRBJ2-1	TRBV14	ASSQRQSSYNEQF
once	TRBJ2-7	TRBV5-1	ASSLTPTGVYEQY
.	TRBJ2-7	TRBV20-1	SASDPRDPSYEQY
few	.	TRBV12-3/TRBV12-4	ASSLNRKEQF
.	TRBJ2-3	TRBV10-3	AISPTGGPDTQY
.	TRBJ2-5	TRBV20-1	SARLGGRKTQY
.	TRBJ2-5	TRBV5-1	ASSLASRGPQETQY
many	TRBJ2-3	TRBV20-1	SARLAGSADTQY
.	TRBJ2-3	TRBV14	AGSQGGASTDTQY
.	TRBJ2-7	TRBV4-2	ASSQVETEGTYEQY